The 10 T cell receptor beta chains reported below all come from one sample, sequenced in a study of T cells in Graves' hyperthyroidism and ophthalmopathy. Researchers took RNA transcripts and amplified the TCR beta CDR3 regions from them. Using the HTBI primer set, a first-round RT-PCR was run on the TCR CDR3. One entry per CDR3 protein results from TCRdb running MiXCR on the multiplex PCR reads. The sample has 400,000 or so distinct CDR3 sequences, around 15% seen once; the top ten hold 25% to 30%. Sequencing was carried out using blood. The receptor set was obtained from a man aged 50 or older with Graves' ophthalmopathy.

This chain joins TRBV9 and TRBJ2-7; tentatively, D is TRBD2 (5 bases). Per germline, CDR1 SGDLS and CDR2 YYNGEE. Trimming shortened V by 0 bases and J by 5 bases, and 18 bases separated the two germline ends. The length of the CDR3 is 16 residues. The CDR3 DNA follows: TGTGCCAGCAGCGTAGGCGGGCCAAGCTCCTACAACGAGCAGTACTTC. Translating gives CASSVGGPSSYNEQYF.

This clonotype has just a few counts. This chain connects TRBV19 to TRBJ2-3; weak D call: TRBD2 (6 bases). Germline CDR1 is LNHDA and CDR2 is SQIVND (reference sequence). Trimming took 9 bases from V and 0 from J, leaving 10 bases between them. The CDR3 is 13 amino acids. This chain's CDR3 is CASGGSSTDTQYF. CDR3 coding DNA: TGTGCCAGCGGGGGATCTAGCACAGATACGCAGTATTTT. The full variable domain, rest sourced from reference TRBV19 and TRBJ2-3, is DGGITQSPKYLFRKEGQNVTLSCEQNLNHDAMYWYRQDPGQGLRLIYYSQIVNDFQKGDIAEGYSVSREKKESFPLTVTSAQKNPTAFYLCASGGSSTDTQYFGPGTRLTVL.

J is TRBJ2-7 and V is TRBV5-6; D is possibly TRBD1 or TRBD2 (5 bases each). V was pared by 0 bases and J by 6 bases, with 10 bases between. Germline-derived CDR1 and CDR2 are SGHDT and YYEEEE. The CDR3 loop spans 13 amino acids. The CDR3 DNA reads as TGTGCCAGCAGCTTGGGGAGTGGGGGCGAGCAGTACTTC. This sequence encodes CASSLGSGGEQYF. Combining the CDR3 with reference TRBV5-6 and TRBJ2-7 gives the whole variable domain DAGVTQSPTHLIKTRGQQVTLRCSPKSGHDTVSWYQQALGQGPQFIFQYYEEEERQRGNFPDRFSGHQFPNYSSELNVNALLLGDSALYLCASSLGSGGEQYFGPGTRLTVT.

This clonotype was recorded once. The chain employs TRBV12-3 or TRBV12-4 and TRBJ2-1; D call uncertain. The CDR3 runs to 13 residues. Trimming stripped 4 bases from V and 3 bases from J, with 7 bases between. CDR3 DNA sequence: TGTGCCAGCAGTTCTACTTTCTACAATGAGCAGTTCTTC. Translated: CASSSTFYNEQFF.

This rearrangement joins TRBV27 to TRBJ2-7, with 7 bases identical to TRBD2. Trimming at V came to 6 bases and at J to 5 bases, leaving 13 bases not matched to a gene. The CDR3 is 15 residues long. Germline assignment: CDR1 MNHEY and CDR2 SMNVEV (reference sequence). CDR3 in amino acids: CASSLLGRGGDEQYF. The CDR3 DNA follows: TGTGCCAGCAGCTTACTCGGGCGTGGGGGGGACGAGCAGTACTTC.

The chain couples TRBV6-1 to TRBJ2-7; 8 bases map to TRBD2. There are 15 residues in the CDR3. V shed 1 base, J shed 3 bases, and the junction held 5 bases outside the gene matches. In germline, CDR1 is MNHNS, CDR2 SASEGT. CDR3 nucleotides: TGTGCCAGCAGTGAAGTGGCTAGCGGGTTCTACGAGCAGTACTTC. Protein sequence: CASSEVASGFYEQYF.

This clonotype was observed at least ten times. This chain joins TRBV28 and TRBJ2-7; maybe TRBD2 (7 bases). The CDR3 has 16 amino acids. From germline, CDR1 is MDHEN and CDR2 SYDVKM. The germline V and J ends were trimmed by 2 bases and 2 bases, with 16 bases remaining between them. DNA for the CDR3: TGTGCCAGCAGTTTACTTTCGGGGGGCGACCCCTACGAGCAGTACTTC. Protein product: CASSLLSGGDPYEQYF.

This clonotype was detected many times. The CDR3 region has the DNA TGTGCCAGCAGTTTACAGGACAACACTGAAGCTTTCTTT. Its protein product is CASSLQDNTEAFF. The V call is TRBV27, the J call TRBJ1-1; D gene unclear. The CDR3 has 13 residues. In germline, CDR1 is MNHEY, CDR2 SMNVEV (reference sequence). V was pared by 2 bases and J by 2 bases, with 6 bases between.

This chain links TRBV27 with TRBJ2-1, with a tentative D call TRBD1 (6 bases). The CDR3 contains 13 residues. Germline CDR1 MNHEY, CDR2 SMNVEV (reference sequence). V was pared by 7 bases and J by 5 bases, with 12 bases between. The CDR3 here is CASTPDSDNEQFF. The CDR3 nucleotides read TGTGCCAGCACCCCGGACAGCGACAATGAGCAGTTCTTC.

This clonotype came up a few times. V is TRBV25-1 and J is TRBJ2-7; 7 nucleotides line up with TRBD1. Unmatched junction bases numbered 13, after V lost 5 bases and J lost 0 bases. The CDR3 extends over 17 amino acids. Looked up from germline, CDR1 is MGHDK and CDR2 is SYGVNS. CDR3 bases: TGTGCCAGCAGTCCACTCCCTAGGGGGACAGCCTCCTACGAGCAGTACTTC. Protein sequence: CASSPLPRGTASYEQYF.